Listed below are T cell receptor beta chains from one sample, sequenced in a study of graft-versus-host responses after intestinal transplantation. TCRdb's copy holds only in-frame clones and misses some; the assay was immunoSEQ multiplex PCR. The sample contains approximately 77,000 clones, roughly 90% of which appear only once. Source: PBMCs, taken 98 days after intestinal transplantation. The receptors were sampled from a human patient who received an intestinal transplant, so some T cells may come from the graft donor. CDR3s include the opening cysteine and the closing phenylalanine or tryptophan. The order of the fields is CDR3 DNA, CDR3 protein, J gene, D gene, V gene, clone size. The D gene is left open where the match is weak. Clone size appears in some rows only: once, few, many, or a class for an expanded clone.

CDR3nt: TGTGCCAGTAGCAAAGACCCACTCGGGGGGGCCAGCACAGATACGCAGTATTTT
CDR3aa: CASSKDPLGGASTDTQYF
j_gene: TRBJ2-3
d_gene: TRBD2
v_gene: TRBV19
abundance: NA

CDR3nt: TGTGCCAGCAGCTCCCCAGGCGGGTTAAACACCGGGGAGCTGTTTTTT
CDR3aa: CASSSPGGLNTGELFF
j_gene: TRBJ2-2
d_gene: NA
v_gene: TRBV13
abundance: NA

CDR3nt: TGTGCCAGCGCCCGAACAAGGGGCACTGAAGCTTTCTTT
CDR3aa: CASARTRGTEAFF
j_gene: TRBJ1-1
d_gene: NA
v_gene: TRBV6-1
abundance: NA

CDR3nt: TGTGCCAGTAGTATATCGGAGGGGACAGGAAGCTCCTACGAGCAGTACTTC
CDR3aa: CASSISEGTGSSYEQYF
j_gene: TRBJ2-7
d_gene: TRBD1
v_gene: TRBV19
abundance: NA

CDR3nt: TGTGCCAGCAGGGGAAACACCATATATTTT
CDR3aa: CASRGNTIYF
j_gene: TRBJ1-3
d_gene: NA
v_gene: TRBV28
abundance: NA

CDR3nt: TGTGCCAGCAGTTTAATAGGTCGACTAGCGGGGGACAATGAGCAGTTCTTC
CDR3aa: CASSLIGRLAGDNEQFF
j_gene: TRBJ2-1
d_gene: TRBD2
v_gene: TRBV28
abundance: once

CDR3nt: TGCAGCGTTTCATCGAGGGTTGGCTACGAGCAGTACTTC
CDR3aa: CSVSSRVGYEQYF
j_gene: TRBJ2-7
d_gene: NA
v_gene: TRBV29-1
abundance: NA

CDR3nt: TGTGCCAGCAGCCCCGGGACAGGGGAGCATCAGCCCCAGCATTTT
CDR3aa: CASSPGTGEHQPQHF
j_gene: TRBJ1-5
d_gene: TRBD1
v_gene: TRBV7-9
abundance: NA

CDR3nt: TGTGCCAGCAGCTTAGACGCCGGACAGCACAATCAGCCCCAGCATTTT
CDR3aa: CASSLDAGQHNQPQHF
j_gene: TRBJ1-5
d_gene: NA
v_gene: TRBV11-2
abundance: NA

CDR3nt: TGCGCCAGCAGTGAGGGGTACAATGAGCAGTTCTTC
CDR3aa: CASSEGYNEQFF
j_gene: TRBJ2-1
d_gene: NA
v_gene: TRBV10-2
abundance: NA

CDR3nt: TGTGCCAGCAGGTCACAGGGCTACAATGAGCAGTTCTTC
CDR3aa: CASRSQGYNEQFF
j_gene: TRBJ2-1
d_gene: NA
v_gene: TRBV11-1
abundance: NA

CDR3nt: TGTGCCAGCAGCCTCTCAACCTCCTACGAGCAGTACTTC
CDR3aa: CASSLSTSYEQYF
j_gene: TRBJ2-7
d_gene: NA
v_gene: TRBV11-1
abundance: NA

CDR3nt: TGTGCCAGTAGTATGTCGTTCGAGCAGTACTTC
CDR3aa: CASSMSFEQYF
j_gene: TRBJ2-7
d_gene: NA
v_gene: TRBV19
abundance: NA

CDR3nt: TGTGCCAGTAGCCGCTGGGACAGGGCGTTTTCAGGAGAGACCCAGTACTTC
CDR3aa: CASSRWDRAFSGETQYF
j_gene: TRBJ2-5
d_gene: TRBD1
v_gene: TRBV19
abundance: NA

CDR3nt: TGTGCCAGCAGCTTGACTAGCGGGATTACTTCCTACGAGCAGTACTTC
CDR3aa: CASSLTSGITSYEQYF
j_gene: TRBJ2-7
d_gene: TRBD2
v_gene: TRBV7-3
abundance: NA

CDR3nt: TGTGCCAGCTCACGTCTAGCGGTCCAAGAGACCCAGTACTTC
CDR3aa: CASSRLAVQETQYF
j_gene: TRBJ2-5
d_gene: TRBD2
v_gene: TRBV18
abundance: NA

CDR3nt: TGTGCCAGCAGTTGGACTAGCGGGAGCTCCTACAATGAGCAGTTCTTC
CDR3aa: CASSWTSGSSYNEQFF
j_gene: TRBJ2-1
d_gene: TRBD2
v_gene: TRBV11-2
abundance: NA

CDR3nt: TGTGCCAGCAGTTCCCAAGGGGCCCTATCTTACAATGAGCAGTTCTTC
CDR3aa: CASSSQGALSYNEQFF
j_gene: TRBJ2-1
d_gene: NA
v_gene: TRBV28
abundance: NA

CDR3nt: TGCGCCAGCAGCCAAACAGGGACCTACGAGCAGTACTTC
CDR3aa: CASSQTGTYEQYF
j_gene: TRBJ2-7
d_gene: NA
v_gene: TRBV4-1
abundance: once

CDR3nt: TGTGCCATATACCGGGACAACTCCTACGAGCAGTACTTC
CDR3aa: CAIYRDNSYEQYF
j_gene: TRBJ2-7
d_gene: NA
v_gene: TRBV2
abundance: NA

CDR3nt: TGCGCCAGCAAACCCGACAGCGAATCCTCCTATAGCAATCAGCCCCAGCATTTT
CDR3aa: CASKPDSESSYSNQPQHF
j_gene: TRBJ1-5
d_gene: NA
v_gene: TRBV10-1
abundance: once

CDR3nt: TGTGCCAGCAGCCAAGCCCCAGGGGGCTTAATCAATCAGCCCCAGCATTTT
CDR3aa: CASSQAPGGLINQPQHF
j_gene: TRBJ1-5
d_gene: TRBD1
v_gene: TRBV4-2
abundance: once